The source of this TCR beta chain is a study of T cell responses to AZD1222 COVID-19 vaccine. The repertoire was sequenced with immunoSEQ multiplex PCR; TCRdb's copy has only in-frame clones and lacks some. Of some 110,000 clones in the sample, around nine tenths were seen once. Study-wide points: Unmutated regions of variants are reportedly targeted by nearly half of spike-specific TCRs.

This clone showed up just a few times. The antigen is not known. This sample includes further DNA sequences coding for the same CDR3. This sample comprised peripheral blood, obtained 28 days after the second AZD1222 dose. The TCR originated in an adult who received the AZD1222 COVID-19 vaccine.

CDR3 bases: TGTGCCAGCAGTTTCGGAACGGGGACTGAAGCTTTCTTT. This sequence encodes CASSFGTGTEAFF. This chain links TRBV27 with TRBJ1-1, with D hard to call. CDR1 MNHEY and CDR2 SMNVEV come from the germline V gene (reference sequence). The CDR3 is made up of 13 amino acids. The germline V and J ends were trimmed by 3 bases and 5 bases, with 10 bases remaining between them.